This TCR beta chain appears in the sequencing data of a study of vaccination and CD4 T cells after COVID-19. On the study more broadly: The cells in question were stimulated using overlapping spike peptides derived from SARS-CoV-2, HCoV-NL63, HCoV-OC43 and HCoV-229E.

The CDR3 has 16 amino acids. Looked up from germline, CDR1 is SNHLY and CDR2 is FYNNEI. With 6 bases removed from V and 5 bases from J, the gap between germline ends came to 22 bases. Sequence data for DNA of cultured CD4+ T cells were generated by the Oncomine TCR Beta short-read assay. In this case, cultured CD4+ T cells provided the extracted genomic DNA. From the PCR reads, TCRdb called clonotypes with MiXCR, one entry per CDR3 protein. The sample shows thousands of distinct CDR3 sequences, around 48% of them seen only once. Study-level points and caveats: Looking at convalescent patients, 304 of their 307 vaccine-specific clones were spike mono-reactive.

Note on this clonotype: The antigen remains undetermined.

Treatment defined: roughly nine-day PBMC culture with coronavirus spike peptide pools or control peptides (ViraFEST assay). Prior to the COVID-19 pandemic (2011-2018), the unexposed donor's CD4+ T cells were collected. Sequenced input: CD4+ T cells from blood, cultured in vitro. This clonotype originated in a human donor in good health. The chain uses TRBV2 and TRBJ1-2; possibly TRBD1 for D (5 bases). The CDR3 sequence: CASSPGGFSREYGYTF. CDR3 DNA: TGTGCCAGCAGCCCCGGGGGGTTCTCTCGGGAATATGGCTACACCTTC.